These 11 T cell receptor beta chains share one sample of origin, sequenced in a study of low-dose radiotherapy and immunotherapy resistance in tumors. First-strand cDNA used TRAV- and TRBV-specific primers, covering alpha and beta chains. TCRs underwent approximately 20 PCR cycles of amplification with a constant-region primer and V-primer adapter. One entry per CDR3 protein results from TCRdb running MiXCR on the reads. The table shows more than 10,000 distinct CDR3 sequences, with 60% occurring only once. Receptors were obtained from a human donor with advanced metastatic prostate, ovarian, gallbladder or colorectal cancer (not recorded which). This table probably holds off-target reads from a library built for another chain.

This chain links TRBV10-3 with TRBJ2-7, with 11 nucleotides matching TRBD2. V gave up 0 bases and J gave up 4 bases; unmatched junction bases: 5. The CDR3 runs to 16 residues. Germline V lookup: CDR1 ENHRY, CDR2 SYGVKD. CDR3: CAISESLAGGGYEQYF. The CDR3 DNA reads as TGTGCCATCAGTGAGTCTCTAGCGGGAGGAGGTTACGAGCAGTACTTC.

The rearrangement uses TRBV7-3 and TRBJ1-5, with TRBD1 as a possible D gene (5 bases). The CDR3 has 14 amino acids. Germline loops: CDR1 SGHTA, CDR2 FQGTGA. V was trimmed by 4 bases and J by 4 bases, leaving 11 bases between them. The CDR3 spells CASSSTGGNQPQHF. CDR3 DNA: TGTGCCAGCAGCTCTACCGGGGGGAATCAGCCCCAGCATTTT.

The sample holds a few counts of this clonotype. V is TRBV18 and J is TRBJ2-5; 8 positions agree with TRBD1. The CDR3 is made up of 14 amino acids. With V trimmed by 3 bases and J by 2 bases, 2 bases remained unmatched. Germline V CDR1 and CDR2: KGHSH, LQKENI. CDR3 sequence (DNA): TGTGCCAGCTCACCTGGACAGGGACAAGAGACCCAGTACTTC. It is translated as CASSPGQGQETQYF.

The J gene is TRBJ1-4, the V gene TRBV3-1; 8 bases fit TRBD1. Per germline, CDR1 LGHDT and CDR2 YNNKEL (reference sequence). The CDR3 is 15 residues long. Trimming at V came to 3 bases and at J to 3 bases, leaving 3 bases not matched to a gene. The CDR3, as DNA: TGTGCCAGCAGCCACCGACAGGGGTCTAATGAAAAACTGTTTTTT. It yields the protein CASSHRQGSNEKLFF.

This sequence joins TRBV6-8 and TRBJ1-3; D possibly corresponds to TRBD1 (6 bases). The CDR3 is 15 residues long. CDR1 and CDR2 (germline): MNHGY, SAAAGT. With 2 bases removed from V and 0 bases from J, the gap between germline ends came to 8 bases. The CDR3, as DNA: TGTGCCAGCAGTTACGACAGGAGCTCTGGAAACACCATATATTTT. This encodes CASSYDRSSGNTIYF.

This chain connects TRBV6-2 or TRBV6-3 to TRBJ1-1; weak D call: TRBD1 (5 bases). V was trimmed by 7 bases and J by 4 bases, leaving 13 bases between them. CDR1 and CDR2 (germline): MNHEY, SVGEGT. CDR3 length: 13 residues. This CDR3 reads CASTKPGVTEAFF. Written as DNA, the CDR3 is TGTGCCAGCACCAAACCGGGGGTCACTGAAGCTTTCTTT.

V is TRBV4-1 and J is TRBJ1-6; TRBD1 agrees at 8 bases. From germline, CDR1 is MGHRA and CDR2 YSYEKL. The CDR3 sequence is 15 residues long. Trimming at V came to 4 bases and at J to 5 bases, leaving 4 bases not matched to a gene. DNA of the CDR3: TGCGCCAGCAGCCCACCGGGACAGGATAATTCACCCCTCCACTTT. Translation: CASSPPGQDNSPLHF.

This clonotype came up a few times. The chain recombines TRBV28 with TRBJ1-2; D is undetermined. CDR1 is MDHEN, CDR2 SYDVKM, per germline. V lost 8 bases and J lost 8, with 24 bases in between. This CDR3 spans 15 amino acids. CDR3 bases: TGTGCCAGCTTTGCCGCTTCCGCGGTGGTGGAGGGCTACACCTTC. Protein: CASFAASAVVEGYTF.

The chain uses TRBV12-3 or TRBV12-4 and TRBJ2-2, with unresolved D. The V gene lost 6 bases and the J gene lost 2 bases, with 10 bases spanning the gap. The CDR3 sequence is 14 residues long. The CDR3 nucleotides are TGTGCCAGCAGCGAGGTGATAAACACCGGGGAGCTGTTTTTT. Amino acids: CASSEVINTGELFF.

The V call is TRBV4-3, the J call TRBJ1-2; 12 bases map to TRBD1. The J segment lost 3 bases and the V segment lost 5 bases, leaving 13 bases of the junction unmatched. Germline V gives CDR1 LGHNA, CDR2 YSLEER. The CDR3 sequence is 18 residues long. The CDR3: CASSGRDRGQMGDYGYTF. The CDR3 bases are TGCGCCAGCAGCGGCCGGGACAGGGGGCAAATGGGTGACTATGGCTACACCTTC.

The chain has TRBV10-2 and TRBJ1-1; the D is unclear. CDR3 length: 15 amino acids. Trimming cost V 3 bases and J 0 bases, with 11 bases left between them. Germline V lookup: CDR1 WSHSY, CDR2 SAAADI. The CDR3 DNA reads TGCGCCAGCAGTGAAGTGAAGGGAATGAACACTGAAGCTTTCTTT. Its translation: CASSEVKGMNTEAFF.